The 21 T cell receptor beta chains in this list originate from one sample, sequenced in a study of blood T cells in healthy people across ages. A second PCR of 7 to 11 cycles used a sample-barcoded 5' primer and a J-beta primer mix. TCRdb re-analysed the 5' RACE reads in MiXCR, keeping a single row per CDR3 protein. Of 850,000 to 1,000,000 distinct CDR3 sequences in the sample, around 54% were seen once. The sample comprised blood. The origin of the receptors is a woman aged 60-70 years in good health.

This sequence joins TRBV30 and TRBJ2-7; 7 bases match TRBD1. The J segment lost 3 bases and the V segment lost 2 bases, leaving 10 bases of the junction unmatched. This CDR3 contains 15 residues. The germline gives CDR1 GTSNPN, CDR2 SVGIG (reference sequence). CDR3 sequence (DNA): TGTGCCTGGAGTTCAATCGACAGGGTGGACTACGAGCAGTACTTC. Residues: CAWSSIDRVDYEQYF.

The sample holds a few counts of this clonotype. V is TRBV6-6 and J is TRBJ1-1; a possible D gene is TRBD1 (6 bases). The CDR3 loop spans 15 amino acids. With 10 bases removed from V and 0 bases from J, the gap between germline ends came to 18 bases. Germline V gives CDR1 MNHNY, CDR2 SVGAGI (reference sequence). The CDR3 DNA reads TGTGCCACTTTCCAGGGGTATGGCATGAACACTGAAGCTTTCTTT. This translates into CATFQGYGMNTEAFF.

The chain joins TRBV29-1 to TRBJ2-3; D not certain. Germline loops: CDR1 SQVTM, CDR2 ANQGSEA. V was pared by 7 bases and J by 1 base, with 9 bases between. The CDR3 length is 12 residues. The DNA for the CDR3 is TGCAGCGGTCGCGCGGGCACAGATACGCAGTATTTT. Translation gives CSGRAGTDTQYF.

This clonotype was recorded once. The chain couples TRBV19 to TRBJ2-1; 10 nucleotides agree with TRBD2. V shed 3 bases and J 6 bases; nucleotides not matched to a gene: 2. There are 14 residues in the CDR3. CDR1 and CDR2 from the germline V gene are LNHDA and SQIVND (reference sequence). The chain's CDR3 is CASSMGLAFNEQFF. CDR3 coding DNA: TGTGCCAGTAGTATGGGACTAGCGTTCAATGAGCAGTTCTTC.

The V gene is TRBV6-5, the J gene TRBJ2-3, with D hard to call. From germline, CDR1 is MNHEY and CDR2 SVGAGI. V lost 10 bases and J lost 0, with 8 bases in between. This CDR3 has 12 residues. CDR3 loop: CANRRSTDTQYF. CDR3 sequence (DNA): TGTGCCAACAGACGTAGCACAGATACGCAGTATTTT.

The V gene is TRBV7-2, the J gene TRBJ1-1; D not certain. CDR3 length: 15 residues. V lost 0 bases and J lost 0, with 8 bases in between. Germline-derived CDR1 and CDR2 are SGHTA and FQGNSA. The CDR3 DNA follows: TGTGCCAGCAGCTTAGCTATGGTGATGAACACTGAAGCTTTCTTT. Translated, it gives CASSLAMVMNTEAFF.

This rearrangement joins TRBV20-1 to TRBJ2-3; D remains unclear. Germline lookup yields CDR1 DFQATT and CDR2 SNEGSKA (reference sequence). The CDR3 is 14 amino acids. V was pared by 1 base and J by 1 base, with 9 bases between. The CDR3 is CSARAPPGTDTQYF. Written as DNA, the CDR3 is TGCAGTGCTAGAGCCCCCCCCGGCACAGATACGCAGTATTTT.

The genes are TRBV27 and TRBJ2-1, with TRBD2 matching over 15 bases. V gave up 7 bases and J gave up 3 bases; unmatched junction bases: 4. CDR3 length: 16 residues. CDR1 is MNHEY and CDR2 is SMNVEV in the germline V gene (reference sequence). The CDR3 region has the DNA TGTGCCAGCAACGGACTAGCGGGAGGGCGCTACAATGAGCAGTTCTTC. It yields the protein CASNGLAGGRYNEQFF.

The gene calls are TRBV5-1 and TRBJ2-5, with D maybe TRBD2 (6 bases). Germline V gives CDR1 SGHRS, CDR2 YFSETQ. The CDR3 is 13 residues long. V dropped 2 bases and J dropped 5 bases, with 10 bases sitting between them. The CDR3 bases are TGCGCCAGCAGCTTCCGGGAGTGGGAGACCCAGTACTTC. Protein: CASSFREWETQYF. The full variable domain, in which reference TRBV5-1 and TRBJ2-5 provide the parts outside the CDR3, is KAGVTQTPRYLIKTRGQQVTLSCSPISGHRSVSWYQQTPGQGLQFLFEYFSETQRNKGNFPGRFSGRQFSNSRSEMNVSTLELGDSALYLCASSFREWETQYFGPGTRLLVL.

The V and J genes are TRBV3-1 and TRBJ2-4; perhaps TRBD1 as D (5 bases). The J call may be in error: the DNA end matches TRBJ2-5 better. Germline V lookup: CDR1 LGHDT, CDR2 YNNKEL (reference sequence). This CDR3 spans 16 amino acids. Here the CDR3 reads CASSQDKVRAQETQYF. Written as DNA, the CDR3 is TGTGCCAGCAGCCAAGATAAGGTCAGGGCCCAAGAGACCCAGTACTTC.

The chain carries TRBV12-5 and TRBJ2-5; a weak D match, TRBD2 (5 bases). The CDR3 totals 12 residues. V was trimmed by 3 bases and J by 11 bases, leaving 13 bases between them. Germline assignment: CDR1 LGHNT and CDR2 FRNRAP. CDR3 sequence (DNA): TGTGCTAGTGGTTTTGGTGAGGAGGAGCAGTACTTC. Amino acid sequence: CASGFGEEEQYF.

This clonotype came up a few times. V is TRBV6-5 and J is TRBJ2-4; D is uncertain. The CDR3 contains 13 residues. The germline V gene encodes CDR1 MNHEY and CDR2 SVGAGI. Trimming took 0 bases from V and 9 from J, leaving 9 bases between them. The CDR3 nucleotides are TGTGCCAGCAGTTACTCCGGTTCTCGCATTCAGTACTTC. It specifies CASSYSGSRIQYF.

CDR3 region: CASSLGQSEETQYF. The CDR3 DNA reads as TGCGCCAGCAGCTTAGGACAGTCTGAAGAGACCCAGTACTTC. V gene TRBV5-1 combines with J gene TRBJ2-5; possibly TRBD1 for D (6 bases). Germline CDR1 and CDR2: SGHRS and YFSETQ. The CDR3 length is 14 residues. V was shortened by 2 bases and J by 3 bases, with 11 bases between the two germline ends.

The J gene is TRBJ2-1, the V gene TRBV7-2; D is possibly TRBD1 (5 bases). Germline CDR1 SGHTA, CDR2 FQGNSA. This CDR3 has 14 amino acids. V lost 8 bases and J lost 9, with 20 bases in between. CDR3: CASVWNWGPSEQFF. In nucleotides, the CDR3 is TGTGCCAGCGTCTGGAACTGGGGCCCGAGTGAGCAGTTCTTC.

This clonotype was found a few times. This chain joins TRBV20-1 and TRBJ2-1; 10 bases line up with TRBD2. The length of the CDR3 is 15 residues. Germline CDR1 is DFQATT and CDR2 is SNEGSKA (reference sequence). V lost 0 bases and J lost 8; bases outside the gene matches: 7. In nucleotides, the CDR3 is TGCAGTGCTAGAGATCCTAGCGGGAGTTGGTATGAGCAGTTCTTC. Protein: CSARDPSGSWYEQFF.

The chain recombines TRBV4-1 with TRBJ2-7, with TRBD1 matching 7 bases. Germline assignment: CDR1 MGHRA and CDR2 YSYEKL. This CDR3 comprises 14 residues. The V segment lost 2 bases and the J segment 2 bases; nucleotides outside the gene matches: 3. CDR3 nucleotides: TGCGCCAGCAGCCAATTGACAGGGACCTACGAGCAGTACTTC. Its translation is CASSQLTGTYEQYF.

This rearrangement joins TRBV7-6 to TRBJ2-1; D possibly corresponds to TRBD2 (5 bases). V was pared by 0 bases and J by 10 bases, with 10 bases between. The CDR3 length is 13 residues. Germline CDR1 reads SGHVS; CDR2 reads FNYEAQ. The CDR3 nucleotides are TGTGCCAGCAGCTTAGCAGGATCGGGAGAGCAGTTCTTC. Protein product: CASSLAGSGEQFF.

This clonotype has a handful of counts. The V call is TRBV28, the J call TRBJ2-7; weak D call: TRBD2 (5 bases). The V gene lost 5 bases and the J gene lost 4 bases, with 18 bases spanning the gap. The CDR3 contains 15 residues. Germline V lookup: CDR1 MDHEN, CDR2 SYDVKM. The CDR3, as DNA: TGTGCCAGCAGTCCAGGAGGAGCCCTTGTTTACGAGCAGTACTTC. Translated: CASSPGGALVYEQYF. Drawing the rest from reference TRBV28 and TRBJ2-7, the complete variable domain is DVKVTQSSRYLVKRTGEKVFLECVQDMDHENMFWYRQDPGLGLRLIYFSYDVKMKEKGDIPEGYSVSREKKERFSLILESASTNQTSMYLCASSPGGALVYEQYFGPGTRLTVT.

The chain couples TRBV5-6 to TRBJ2-3, with TRBD2 identical over 7 bases. CDR1 is SGHDT and CDR2 is YYEEEE in the germline V gene. CDR3 size: 14 residues. V lost 2 bases and J lost 4; bases outside the gene matches: 4. As DNA, the CDR3 is TGTGCCAGCAGCTTTGGACTAGGTTCAGATACGCAGTATTTT. The encoded protein is CASSFGLGSDTQYF.

CDR3 sequence reads: CASTPPSGLALGNEQFF. Written as DNA, the CDR3 is TGTGCCAGCACCCCTCCAAGCGGGCTAGCGCTTGGGAATGAGCAGTTCTTC. The genes are TRBV6-1 and TRBJ2-1, with TRBD2 as a possible D gene (6 bases). With 7 bases removed from V and 7 bases from J, the gap between germline ends came to 26 bases. From germline, CDR1 is MNHNS and CDR2 SASEGT. The CDR3 covers 17 residues.

This chain connects TRBV28 to TRBJ2-4, with D perhaps TRBD2 (5 bases). The CDR3 runs to 12 residues. Germline V gene data show CDR1 as MDHEN and CDR2 as SYDVKM. Trimming cost V 8 bases and J 11 bases, with 16 bases left between them. The CDR3 here is CASRSAPGLQYF. CDR3 nucleotide sequence: TGTGCCAGCCGTAGCGCGCCGGGCCTTCAGTACTTC.